A selection of T cell receptor beta chains follows, all from one sample in a study of T cells after yellow fever vaccination. Each CDR3 protein gets one entry after TCRdb re-called the 5' RACE reads with MiXCR. This sample yields approximately 120,000 distinct CDR3 sequences, of which under 8% are seen a single time; roughly 2.5% belongs to the top ten. Here the sequenced sample was CD4+ T cells sorted from PBMCs, taken approximately 11 days after the first yellow fever vaccination. These TCRs come from a man between 18 and 35 years old who received the YFV17D yellow fever vaccine. CDR3s leave out the opening cysteine and the closing phenylalanine or tryptophan. Each record gives: J gene, D gene, V gene, CDR3 protein. The D gene is left open where the match is weak.

J: TRBJ1-6
D: .
V: TRBV20-1
CDR3: SARLTGRGNSPLH

J: TRBJ2-1
D: TRBD2
V: TRBV6-2/TRBV6-3
CDR3: ASSYAVKTSGARYVGYNEQF

J: TRBJ2-7
D: .
V: TRBV5-1
CDR3: ASSPGRTSPYEQY

J: TRBJ2-7
D: .
V: TRBV3-1
CDR3: ASSQAGTELYEQY

J: TRBJ2-7
D: .
V: TRBV18
CDR3: ASYREGEQY

J: TRBJ2-1
D: .
V: TRBV11-3
CDR3: ASSPREGNRQF

J: TRBJ1-5
D: .
V: TRBV6-5
CDR3: ASSYAESHQPQH

J: TRBJ1-1
D: .
V: TRBV21-1
CDR3: ARLAGRWCTEAF

J: TRBJ1-6
D: .
V: TRBV12-3/TRBV12-4
CDR3: ASSPGISWNSPLH

J: TRBJ1-6
D: .
V: TRBV27
CDR3: ASTDSPLH

J: TRBJ1-6
D: .
V: TRBV9
CDR3: ASKTYNSPLH

J: TRBJ2-5
D: .
V: TRBV9
CDR3: ASSVGPYISETQY

J: TRBJ1-6
D: .
V: TRBV7-9
CDR3: ASHRDWNSPLH

J: TRBJ1-6
D: TRBD1
V: TRBV12-3/TRBV12-4
CDR3: ASSLGTVTLH

J: TRBJ2-1
D: .
V: TRBV6-5
CDR3: ASKTLLQKHNEQF

J: TRBJ2-5
D: TRBD2
V: TRBV18
CDR3: ASSPSIAGSQETQY

J: TRBJ1-2
D: .
V: TRBV20-1
CDR3: SAREGVDYGYT

J: TRBJ2-7
D: TRBD2
V: TRBV20-1
CDR3: SARDLAGGTYEQY

J: TRBJ1-6
D: .
V: TRBV3-1
CDR3: ASSHINSPLH

J: TRBJ2-3
D: .
V: TRBV5-1
CDR3: ASSSTDTSTDTQY

J: TRBJ2-1
D: TRBD2
V: TRBV7-9
CDR3: ASSSLSGGPSNEQF

J: TRBJ1-2
D: .
V: TRBV7-9
CDR3: AIDDGYT

J: TRBJ1-6
D: .
V: TRBV3-1
CDR3: ASSQMTGNSPLH

J: TRBJ1-2
D: .
V: TRBV7-2
CDR3: ASSLSSLYGYT

J: TRBJ2-5
D: .
V: TRBV18
CDR3: ASSPQPSAETQY

J: TRBJ2-5
D: .
V: TRBV20-1
CDR3: SARDERETQY

J: TRBJ2-4
D: TRBD1
V: TRBV11-2
CDR3: ASSSLSGQGAIQY

J: TRBJ1-2
D: .
V: TRBV12-3/TRBV12-4
CDR3: ASRQSGGRGGYT

J: TRBJ2-3
D: .
V: TRBV4-1
CDR3: ASSQPDRADTQY

J: TRBJ2-7
D: TRBD1
V: TRBV9
CDR3: ASSEGPGQGTGEQY

J: TRBJ2-2
D: TRBD2
V: TRBV5-4
CDR3: ASSVSGAGGSRTGELF

J: TRBJ1-2
D: TRBD1
V: TRBV27
CDR3: ASSRGQSNGYT

J: TRBJ2-6
D: .
V: TRBV28
CDR3: ASSSQASGANVLT

J: TRBJ2-2
D: .
V: TRBV10-3
CDR3: AIRGGDGTGELF

J: TRBJ2-1
D: .
V: TRBV7-3
CDR3: ASSLSAGPHDEQF

J: TRBJ2-5
D: .
V: TRBV18
CDR3: ASSPPASYETQY

J: TRBJ2-3
D: .
V: TRBV5-1
CDR3: ASSLAGGQGTDTQY

J: TRBJ1-2
D: .
V: TRBV7-2
CDR3: ASSYDSNYGYT

J: TRBJ2-2
D: .
V: TRBV6-1
CDR3: ASRRGGGAAGELF

J: TRBJ2-7
D: TRBD1
V: TRBV19
CDR3: ASSKQGALDEQY

J: TRBJ2-3
D: .
V: TRBV4-1
CDR3: ASSGDGFREADTQY

J: TRBJ2-7
D: .
V: TRBV18
CDR3: ASSLQRRYEEQY

J: TRBJ2-7
D: TRBD2
V: TRBV18
CDR3: ASSPTSGPYEQY